Listed below are T cell receptor beta chains from one sample, sequenced in a study of T cell changes during pregnancy in multiple sclerosis. Some clones are missing from TCRdb's copy, which holds only in-frame ones; the method was immunoSEQ multiplex PCR. The sample has about 85,000 clones, roughly nine tenths seen once. The sequences come from peripheral blood, collected in the first trimester of pregnancy. Every receptor here comes from a female donor with multiple sclerosis, enrolled in a pregnancy study. Both conserved end residues are part of each CDR3. D genes are given only for firm matches. The listing skips clone size in some rows; elsewhere it reads once, few, many or a size class.

J gene | V gene | D gene | clone size | CDR3 protein | CDR3 DNA
TRBJ2-1 | TRBV12-5 | - | - | CASGLVGGVTGNEQFF | TGTGCTAGTGGTTTGGTAGGAGGGGTAACAGGCAATGAGCAGTTCTTC
TRBJ2-7 | TRBV2 | - | - | CASSERDFANEQYF | TGTGCCAGCAGTGAGCGGGACTTCGCTAACGAGCAGTACTTC
TRBJ2-5 | TRBV7-7 | TRBD1 | - | CASSSSTGAGPQETQYF | TGTGCTAGCAGCTCATCGACAGGGGCCGGGCCCCAAGAGACCCAGTACTTC
TRBJ2-1 | TRBV7-9 | - | - | CASSGTSNRGNEQFF | TGTGCCAGCAGCGGTACTAGCAACCGGGGGAATGAGCAGTTCTTC
TRBJ1-5 | TRBV2 | TRBD1 | - | CASSESGGRGQPQHF | TGTGCCAGCAGTGAATCAGGGGGTAGAGGTCAGCCCCAGCATTTT
TRBJ2-7 | TRBV6-6 | TRBD2 | - | CASSYSAGGPNEQYF | TGTGCCAGCAGTTACTCAGCGGGAGGGCCCAACGAGCAGTACTTC
TRBJ1-2 | TRBV7-9 | - | - | CASSFTAGLGGYTF | TGTGCCAGCAGCTTTACGGCAGGGTTGGGTGGCTACACCTTC
TRBJ1-4 | TRBV5-5 | - | - | CASSLSGSPRGIEKLFF | TGTGCCAGCAGCTTGAGCGGGTCCCCGAGGGGAATTGAAAAACTGTTTTTT
TRBJ1-5 | TRBV5-5 | - | - | CASSLDTYSNQPQHF | TGTGCCAGCAGCTTGGATACCTATAGCAATCAGCCCCAGCATTTT
TRBJ2-1 | TRBV27 | TRBD2 | once | CASSSGLAGRNEQFF | TGTGCCAGCAGTTCCGGACTAGCGGGCCGCAATGAGCAGTTCTTC
TRBJ2-1 | TRBV18 | - | - | CASSPLLARGGNEQFF | TGTGCCAGCTCACCACTTCTAGCTCGGGGAGGCAATGAGCAGTTCTTC
TRBJ1-3 | TRBV5-6 | - | - | CASSLRSNNLGATNTIYF | TGTGCCAGCAGCTTGCGCTCAAACAACCTTGGAGCTACAAACACCATATATTTT
TRBJ1-5 | TRBV19 | TRBD1 | - | CASSPWTGLGNQPQHF | TGTGCCAGTAGTCCCTGGACAGGGTTGGGCAATCAGCCCCAGCATTTT
TRBJ1-1 | TRBV5-5 | TRBD1 | - | CASSLRVRFWTGMNTEAFF | TGTGCCAGCAGCTTGAGGGTGAGGTTTTGGACAGGGATGAACACTGAAGCTTTCTTT
TRBJ1-2 | TRBV28 | - | - | CASSLEAGYGYTF | TGTGCCAGCAGTTTAGAAGCAGGCTATGGCTACACCTTC
TRBJ2-3 | TRBV7-2 | TRBD2 | once | CASSLVATSGGQSDTQYF | TGTGCCAGCAGCTTAGTAGCTACTAGCGGGGGACAGTCAGATACGCAGTATTTT
TRBJ2-5 | TRBV7-2 | TRBD1 | - | CASSLDRGRLQETQYF | TGTGCCAGCAGCTTAGACAGGGGCCGATTACAAGAGACCCAGTACTTC
TRBJ1-2 | TRBV28 | - | - | CASNTGPPHYGYTF | TGTGCCAGCAATACAGGGCCTCCCCACTATGGCTACACCTTC
TRBJ1-5 | TRBV19 | TRBD1 | - | CASSSPGQALNQPQHF | TGTGCCAGTAGTTCGCCTGGACAGGCCCTCAATCAGCCCCAGCATTTT
TRBJ1-3 | TRBV11-2 | - | - | CASSYSQGNGNTIYF | TGTGCCAGCAGCTACTCACAGGGTAACGGAAACACCATATATTTT
TRBJ1-5 | TRBV9 | - | - | CASSVGSGSNQPQHF | TGTGCCAGCAGCGTAGGATCAGGGAGCAATCAGCCCCAGCATTTT
TRBJ2-1 | TRBV4-1 | TRBD2 | - | CASSRETGQVGLAGAYNEQFF | TGCGCCAGCAGCCGGGAAACCGGACAGGTCGGACTAGCGGGGGCCTACAATGAGCAGTTCTTC
TRBJ2-7 | TRBV18 | TRBD1 | - | CASSPPDRLSYEQYF | TGTGCCAGCTCACCACCGGACAGGCTCTCCTACGAGCAGTACTTC
TRBJ1-1 | TRBV5-1 | - | - | CASTRGSMRRDMHTEAFF | TGCGCCAGCACCCGGGGATCTATGAGAAGGGATATGCACACTGAAGCTTTCTTT
TRBJ2-6 | TRBV28 | TRBD1 | - | CASSFVRGQGGANVLTF | TGTGCCAGCAGTTTTGTAAGGGGGCAAGGTGGGGCCAACGTCCTGACTTTC
TRBJ1-1 | TRBV11-3 | - | - | CASATPAEAFF | TGTGCCAGCGCCACCCCAGCTGAAGCTTTCTTT
TRBJ2-1 | TRBV5-1 | - | - | CASSGAGQINEQFF | TGCGCCAGCAGTGGAGCGGGCCAGATTAATGAGCAGTTCTTC
TRBJ2-1 | TRBV10-3 | TRBD2 | - | CAISAGLAATTANEQFF | TGTGCCATCAGTGCCGGACTAGCGGCTACCACGGCGAATGAGCAGTTCTTC
TRBJ2-5 | TRBV30 | - | - | CAWSTPSGSKETQYF | TGTGCCTGGAGTACTCCGAGCGGGTCGAAGGAGACCCAGTACTTC
TRBJ2-6 | TRBV5-1 | - | - | CASSYSSPGANVLTF | TGCGCCAGCAGTTATTCGAGCCCTGGGGCCAACGTCCTGACTTTC
TRBJ2-7 | TRBV7-9 | TRBD2 | - | CASRVAGGPGEQYF | TGTGCCAGCAGGGTAGCGGGAGGGCCGGGCGAGCAGTACTTC
TRBJ2-4 | TRBV11-3 | - | - | CASSLSGRGAIQYF | TGTGCCAGCAGCTTGTCGGGGCGCGGGGCCATTCAGTACTTC
TRBJ1-6 | TRBV7-9 | TRBD1 | - | CASSLGDSNSPLHF | TGTGCCAGCAGCTTAGGGGACAGTAATTCACCCCTCCACTTT
TRBJ1-1 | TRBV30 | TRBD1 | few | CACPRQGATEAFF | TGTGCCTGCCCACGTCAGGGGGCCACTGAAGCTTTCTTT
TRBJ1-1 | TRBV11-1 | - | - | CASSFYQAGDTEAFF | TGTGCCAGCAGCTTCTATCAGGCAGGGGATACTGAAGCTTTCTTT
TRBJ1-2 | TRBV29-1 | - | once | CSVAGIYGYTF | TGCAGCGTTGCAGGGATCTATGGCTACACCTTC
TRBJ2-7 | TRBV27 | TRBD2 | - | CASSLSPLAGTYEQYF | TGTGCCAGCAGTTTATCTCCCCTAGCGGGCACCTACGAGCAGTACTTC
TRBJ1-1 | TRBV7-8 | TRBD1 | - | CASSFDRGGTEAFF | TGTGCCAGCAGCTTTGACAGGGGAGGGACTGAAGCTTTCTTT
TRBJ1-6 | TRBV9 | - | once | CASSPTPSSYNSPLHF | TGTGCCAGCAGCCCCACCCCGAGCTCCTATAATTCACCCCTCCACTTT
TRBJ1-4 | TRBV6-1 | - | - | CASSEMDTSTNEKLFF | TGTGCCAGCAGTGAGATGGACACCTCGACTAATGAAAAACTGTTTTTT
TRBJ2-7 | TRBV7-3 | - | - | CASSLDVRRRQYF | TGTGCCAGCAGCTTAGATGTCCGGAGGAGGCAGTACTTC
TRBJ2-1 | TRBV5-1 | - | - | CASSFDSYNEQFF | TGCGCCAGCAGCTTCGACTCATACAATGAGCAGTTCTTC
TRBJ2-3 | TRBV7-9 | - | - | CASSLAGGPHTQYF | TGTGCCAGCAGCTTAGCGGGGGGGCCGCATACGCAGTATTTT
TRBJ1-6 | TRBV5-1 | TRBD1 | - | CASSRGTDRGKPLHF | TGCGCCAGCAGCCGGGGGACGGACAGGGGTAAACCCCTCCACTTT